This entry lists 4 T cell receptor beta chains sequenced from one sample in a study of early T cells in non-severe SARS-CoV-2 infection (dated by TCRdb to the early 2020s). The library was prepared using 5' RACE. Sequencing instrument: NextSeq 500. TCRdb reworked the public reads: Q25 trimming with fastp, MiXCR clone assembly, productive beta chains retained. Entries are consolidated by CDR3 protein sequence, retaining the most common genes and DNA. The sample table lists just under 45,000 distinct CDR3 sequences, roughly 11% of them with a count of one. The ten largest make up 8% to 10% of the sample. The sequencing sample was made of whole blood. All receptors derive from an adult who was a healthcare worker with PCR-confirmed SARS-CoV-2 infection or an uninfected control (not recorded which).

The genes are TRBV10-2 and TRBJ1-6, with D hard to call. The CDR3 consists of 13 residues. Deletions cut 10 bases from V and 8 bases from J, with 15 bases between. CDR1 WSHSY and CDR2 SAAADI come from the germline V gene. CDR3 sequence reads: CATGLGRYSPLHF. CDR3 coding DNA: TGCGCCACTGGACTAGGACGTTATTCACCCCTCCACTTT.

This clonotype was recorded many times. The chain couples TRBV13 to TRBJ1-4; D might be TRBD1 (5 bases). Germline V gene data show CDR1 as PRHDT and CDR2 as FYEKMQ (reference sequence). V lost 4 bases and J lost 7, with 13 bases in between. The CDR3 is 14 amino acids. CDR3 residues: CASSSRDVLEKLFF. CDR3 coding DNA: TGTGCCAGCAGCTCCAGGGACGTACTTGAAAAACTGTTTTTT.

In its sample, this clonotype was seen a few times. This chain uses TRBV6-2 or TRBV6-3 with TRBJ1-2; D is unclear. Germline lookup yields CDR1 MNHEY and CDR2 SVGEGT. The CDR3 spans 14 residues. V was trimmed by 4 bases and J by 4 bases, leaving 13 bases between them. The CDR3 reads CASSSAARAYGYTF. DNA for the CDR3: TGTGCCAGCAGTTCCGCGGCGAGAGCCTATGGCTACACCTTC.

This clonotype was counted ten times or more. The chain couples TRBV7-8 to TRBJ2-7; TRBD1 is a possible D gene (6 bases). The CDR3 length is 16 residues. CDR1 is SGHVS and CDR2 is FQNEAQ in the germline V gene. Trimming cost V 5 bases and J 1 base, with 18 bases left between them. The CDR3 DNA reads as TGTGCCAGCAGCCTGAAAATTCAGGACAGTTCCTACGAGCAGTACTTC. It is translated as CASSLKIQDSSYEQYF.